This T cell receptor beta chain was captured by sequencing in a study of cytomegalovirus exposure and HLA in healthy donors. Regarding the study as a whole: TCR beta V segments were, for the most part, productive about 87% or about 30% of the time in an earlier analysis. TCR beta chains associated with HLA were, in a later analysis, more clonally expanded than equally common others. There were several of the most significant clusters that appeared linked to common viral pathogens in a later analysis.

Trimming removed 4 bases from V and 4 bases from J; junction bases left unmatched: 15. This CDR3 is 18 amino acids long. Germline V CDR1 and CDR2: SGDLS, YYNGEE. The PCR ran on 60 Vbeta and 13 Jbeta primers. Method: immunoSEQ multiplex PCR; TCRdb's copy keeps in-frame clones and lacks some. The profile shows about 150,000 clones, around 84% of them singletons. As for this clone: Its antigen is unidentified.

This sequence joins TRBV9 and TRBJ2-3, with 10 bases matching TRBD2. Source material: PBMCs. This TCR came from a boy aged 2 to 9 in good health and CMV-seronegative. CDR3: CASSSPQLAGPAADTQYF. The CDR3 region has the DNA TGTGCCAGCAGCTCCCCCCAACTAGCGGGACCAGCGGCAGATACGCAGTATTTT. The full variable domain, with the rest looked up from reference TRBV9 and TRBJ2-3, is DSGVTQTPKHLITATGQRVTLRCSPRSGDLSVYWYQQSLDQGLQFLIQYYNGEERAKGNILERFSAQQFPDLHSELNLSSLELGDSALYFCASSSPQLAGPAADTQYFGPGTRLTVL.